Detailed here is one T cell receptor (beta chain). What it binds is unknown. This sample was taken from a study of cytomegalovirus exposure and HLA in healthy donors. This CDR3 region has 18 residues. CDR1 and CDR2 from the germline V gene are SGHRS and YFSETQ. Trimming cost V 3 bases and J 4 bases, with 23 bases left between them. General study points: According to a later analysis, donors in an Asian-associated ancestry cluster reportedly had fewer N-insertions than the approximately 720-donor mean. Later analysis suggested links between common viral pathogens and several top significant clusters.

The PCR was carried out with 60 Vbeta primers and 13 Jbeta primers. The assay was immunoSEQ multiplex PCR, and TCRdb's table has in-frame clones only and misses some. In the table there are a few hundred thousand clones, around 81% of which are singletons. This rearrangement joins TRBV5-1 to TRBJ2-1, with a possible D match to TRBD1 (7 bases). The clonotype originates from a woman aged 55-70 years in good health and CMV-seropositive. Sequences were obtained from PBMCs. CDR3 sequence reads: CASSSLLMTGTSYNEQFF. CDR3 bases: TGCGCCAGCAGCTCCCTACTAATGACAGGGACTTCTTACAATGAGCAGTTCTTC.